Below are 32 T cell receptor beta chains sequenced from a single sample in a study of blood T cell repertoires in COVID-19. Assay used: immunoSEQ multiplex PCR; TCRdb lists only in-frame clones, some missing. Of more than 350,000 clones in the sample, about 86% were seen once. The sample comprised PBMCs or T cells enriched from blood (not recorded which). All receptors derive from a woman in her forties or fifties who had recovered from COVID-19.

The chain recombines TRBV27 with TRBJ2-7, with D tentatively TRBD1 (6 bases). The CDR3 has 15 residues. Germline V gene lookup returns CDR1 MNHEY and CDR2 SMNVEV (reference sequence). Between the trimmed V and J ends, which lost 0 bases and 4 bases, there was a span of 13 bases. The CDR3 loop is CASSLSGGTRYEQYF. The CDR3 bases are TGTGCCAGCAGTTTATCAGGGGGTACCCGGTACGAGCAGTACTTC.

The rearrangement joins TRBV11-2 to TRBJ1-2, with TRBD1 matching 10 bases. The germline V gene encodes CDR1 SGHAT and CDR2 FQNNGV. The length of the CDR3 is 17 residues. V trimming: 5 bases; J trimming: 8 bases; junction bases outside the gene matches: 17. CDR3 amino acids: CASSPQNMRPGQGGYTF. The CDR3 DNA follows: TGTGCCAGCAGCCCGCAAAACATGAGACCGGGACAGGGGGGCTACACCTTC.

This clone was recorded once. V is TRBV19 and J is TRBJ1-2, with a tentative D call TRBD1 (6 bases). This CDR3 is 13 amino acids long. The ends were cut back, 6 bases at V and 9 bases at J, with 17 bases in the middle. From germline, CDR1 is LNHDA and CDR2 SQIVND (reference sequence). As DNA, the CDR3 is TGTGCCAGTAGCCTTAGCAGGGGCTTGAGCTACACCTTC. Translating it yields CASSLSRGLSYTF.

For the CDR3, the DNA is TGTGCCAGCAGCAAAGGGACAGGTAGTTTACAGCCCCAGCATTTT. Amino acid sequence: CASSKGTGSLQPQHF. The chain carries TRBV13 and TRBJ1-5, with 8 bases aligning to TRBD1. The CDR3 runs 15 residues. From germline, CDR1 is PRHDT and CDR2 FYEKMQ (reference sequence). The V segment lost 5 bases and the J segment 7 bases; nucleotides outside the gene matches: 10.

The gene calls are TRBV19 and TRBJ1-5, with D maybe TRBD1 (5 bases). The CDR3 sequence is 15 residues long. V lost 4 bases and J lost 0, with 10 bases in between. In germline, CDR1 is LNHDA, CDR2 SQIVND (reference sequence). CDR3 loop: CASSTPGLSNQPQHF. The DNA of the CDR3 is TGTGCCAGTAGTACCCCGGGACTTAGCAATCAGCCCCAGCATTTT.

The gene calls are TRBV7-2 and TRBJ1-2; no firm D call. The CDR3 is 14 amino acids. The germline V gene encodes CDR1 SGHTA and CDR2 FQGNSA. V shed 0 bases and J shed 12 bases, with 17 bases lying between them. The CDR3 DNA is TGTGCCAGCAGCTTAGCGTTCGACCGACTAACGGACACCTTC. Translating it yields CASSLAFDRLTDTF.

The CDR3 region has the DNA TGTGCCAGCAGCTTCCAGCGCAACACTGAAGCTTTCTTT. Protein product: CASSFQRNTEAFF. The chain has TRBV7-8 and TRBJ1-1, with D hard to call. The germline CDR1 and CDR2 sequences are SGHVS and FQNEAQ. CDR3 size: 13 residues. Trimming pared 3 bases from V and 2 bases from J, leaving 7 bases between.

This chain links TRBV6-5 with TRBJ1-2; TRBD1 might be the D (6 bases). CDR3 length: 15 amino acids. V lost 0 bases and J 2 bases, leaving 10 bases between the germline ends. The germline V gene encodes CDR1 MNHEY and CDR2 SVGAGI. The DNA for the CDR3 is TGTGCCAGCAGTTACTCGACAGGACACAACTATGGCTACACCTTC. Translation: CASSYSTGHNYGYTF.

This clone appeared a single time. V gene TRBV7-9 combines with J gene TRBJ1-4, with unresolved D. V lost 7 bases to trimming and J lost 6 bases, with 21 bases between them. From germline, CDR1 is SEHNR and CDR2 FQNEAQ (reference sequence). The CDR3 extends over 16 amino acids. DNA for the CDR3: TGTGCCAGCACCCCGATGCGACCTACCCGGGATGAAAAACTGTTTTTT. Encoded protein: CASTPMRPTRDEKLFF.

DNA of the CDR3: TGCACCAGCAGCCAACCCAACCCGGGGAGGGATGGCTACACCTTC. This encodes CTSSQPNPGRDGYTF. The gene calls are TRBV1 and TRBJ1-2. TRBV1 is a listed pseudogene. The CDR3 contains 15 residues.

The V and J genes are TRBV6-2 or TRBV6-3 and TRBJ2-1; the match to TRBD2 covers 7 bases. Germline CDR1 MNHEY, CDR2 SVGEGT. The ends lost 6 bases at V and 1 base at J; junction bases unmatched: 6. The CDR3 has 15 residues. For the CDR3, the DNA is TGTGCCAGCAGCCGATCTAGCGGTTCCTACAATGAGCAGTTCTTC. It specifies CASSRSSGSYNEQFF.

The chain is built from TRBV4-1 and TRBJ1-2, with 7 bases aligning to TRBD1. Trimming at V came to 2 bases and at J to 2 bases, leaving 5 bases not matched to a gene. Germline V lookup: CDR1 MGHRA, CDR2 YSYEKL. The CDR3 is 15 amino acids. CDR3 in amino acids: CASSQYPTGNYGYTF. The CDR3 bases are TGCGCCAGCAGCCAATACCCGACAGGGAACTATGGCTACACCTTC.

V gene TRBV7-9 combines with J gene TRBJ1-1; 7 bases match TRBD1. Trimming cost V 6 bases and J 1 base; bases outside gene matches: 20. The CDR3 length is 19 residues. From germline, CDR1 is SEHNR and CDR2 FQNEAQ (reference sequence). This chain's CDR3 is CASRPRVRQGLGGNTEAFF. The CDR3 region has the DNA TGTGCCAGCAGACCGAGGGTCAGACAGGGTCTAGGCGGGAACACTGAAGCTTTCTTT.

The V and J genes are TRBV2 and TRBJ2-3; perhaps TRBD2 as D (5 bases). CDR3 length: 14 residues. The V end lost 8 bases, the J end lost 0 bases, and 12 bases lay between the germline ends. Germline V gives CDR1 SNHLY, CDR2 FYNNEI. DNA for the CDR3: TGTGCCAGCTCCCCGGGGTTAAGCACAGATACGCAGTATTTT. This translates into CASSPGLSTDTQYF.

The chain links TRBV7-9 to TRBJ2-3; D is possibly TRBD2 (5 bases). Deletions cut 6 bases from V and 2 bases from J, with 15 bases between. CDR3 length: 15 residues. From germline, CDR1 is SEHNR and CDR2 FQNEAQ (reference sequence). In nucleotides, the CDR3 is TGTGCCAGCAGAAAACCATCTAGCTACACAGATACGCAGTATTTT. Translating it yields CASRKPSSYTDTQYF.

This rearrangement joins TRBV12-3 or TRBV12-4 to TRBJ1-2, with 9 bases identical to TRBD1. The CDR3 totals 13 residues. V was pared by 6 bases and J by 6 bases, with 5 bases of the junction left unmatched. In nucleotides, the CDR3 is TGTGCCAGCAGGGGACAGGGTTCGCATGGCTACACCTTC. It translates to CASRGQGSHGYTF.

The CDR3 reads CASSHFLTGTQGDNSPLHF. The CDR3 region has the DNA TGTGCCAGCAGCCACTTCCTGACAGGGACTCAGGGCGATAATTCACCCCTCCACTTT. The V gene is TRBV4-2, the J gene TRBJ1-6, with 7 nucleotides matching TRBD1. Looked up from germline, CDR1 is LGHNA and CDR2 is YNFKEQ. V shed 3 bases, J shed 5 bases, and the junction held 16 bases outside the gene matches. The CDR3 has 19 amino acids.

V is TRBV6-1 and J is TRBJ1-3, with D uncertain. V shed 2 bases and J shed 1 base, with 6 bases lying between them. Germline values: CDR1 MNHNS, CDR2 SASEGT. The CDR3 loop spans 14 amino acids. CDR3 DNA: TGTGCCAGCAGTGAAAGGAGGTCTGGAAACACCATATATTTT. Protein product: CASSERRSGNTIYF.

The gene calls are TRBV24-1 and TRBJ1-1; D possibly corresponds to TRBD1 (5 bases). V was pared by 9 bases and J by 1 base, with 20 bases between. The germline V gene encodes CDR1 KGHDR and CDR2 SFDVKD. The CDR3 is 16 amino acids. For the CDR3, the DNA is TGTGCCACCGTCTCACAGGAAAAATTCCGGAACACTGAAGCTTTCTTT. It yields the protein CATVSQEKFRNTEAFF.

The chain recombines TRBV19 with TRBJ2-7; weak D call: TRBD2 (7 bases). Germline lookup yields CDR1 LNHDA and CDR2 SQIVND (reference sequence). CDR3 length: 15 amino acids. Between the trimmed V and J ends, which lost 5 bases and 5 bases, there was a span of 19 bases. CDR3 nucleotide sequence: TGTGCCAGTAGTGAACAGGGAGGGCGTTTCGACGAGCAGTACTTC. This codes for CASSEQGGRFDEQYF. Full variable domain (remainder filled in from reference TRBV19 and TRBJ2-7): DGGITQSPKYLFRKEGQNVTLSCEQNLNHDAMYWYRQDPGQGLRLIYYSQIVNDFQKGDIAEGYSVSREKKESFPLTVTSAQKNPTAFYLCASSEQGGRFDEQYFGPGTRLTVT.

The gene calls are TRBV6-4 and TRBJ1-5; TRBD1 matches at 7 bases. The CDR3 covers 13 residues. Germline CDR1 is MRHNA and CDR2 is SNTAGT. The ends lost 6 bases at V and 6 bases at J; junction bases unmatched: 5. CDR3 amino acids: CASSTGAGQPQHF. The CDR3 DNA is TGTGCCAGCAGCACAGGGGCGGGTCAGCCCCAGCATTTT.

The chain couples TRBV10-3 to TRBJ2-7; 9 nucleotides align to TRBD2. In germline, CDR1 is ENHRY, CDR2 SYGVKD. The CDR3 is 14 amino acids. V lost 10 bases to trimming and J lost 1 base; unmatched junction nucleotides: 8. CDR3 amino acids: CATRRAGGSYEQYF. Written as DNA, the CDR3 is TGTGCCACCAGGAGAGCGGGGGGTTCCTACGAGCAGTACTTC.

This chain uses TRBV7-9 with TRBJ2-1; 8 bases are a match to TRBD1. CDR1 is SEHNR and CDR2 is FQNEAQ in the germline V gene (reference sequence). V was pared by 6 bases and J by 10 bases, with 20 bases of the junction left unmatched. CDR3 length equals 17 residues. The CDR3 DNA reads as TGTGCCAGCAGTCTACCCCTACCGGGACAGGCGGGTGGGGAGCAGTTCTTC. It codes for CASSLPLPGQAGGEQFF.

This clone was detected many times. The gene calls are TRBV3-1 (or the pseudogene TRBV3-2) and TRBJ2-1, with 10 bases identical to TRBD1. Germline CDR1 LGHDT, CDR2 YNNKEL (reference sequence). V shed 7 bases and J 10 bases; nucleotides not matched to a gene: 13. The CDR3 is made up of 15 amino acids. The CDR3 protein is CASTGPRDRGGEQFF. The CDR3 DNA sequence: TGTGCCAGCACGGGGCCCCGGGACAGGGGAGGCGAGCAGTTCTTC.

The V call is TRBV19, the J call TRBJ1-5, with D possibly TRBD1 on 6 matching bases. CDR3 length equals 16 residues. Germline V gene data show CDR1 as LNHDA and CDR2 as SQIVND (reference sequence). The V gene lost 6 bases and the J gene lost 0 bases, with 15 bases spanning the gap. The chain's CDR3 is CASSALQGSSNQPQHF. The CDR3 DNA reads as TGTGCCAGTAGCGCCTTACAGGGTAGTAGCAATCAGCCCCAGCATTTT.

In this sample, this clone turned up once. This chain links TRBV19 with TRBJ2-2, with 9 bases matching TRBD2. V shed 6 bases and J 4 bases; nucleotides not matched to a gene: 6. The CDR3 is made up of 15 amino acids. Germline CDR1 is LNHDA and CDR2 is SQIVND (reference sequence). The CDR3 spells CASSLAGILTGELFF. The DNA for the CDR3 is TGTGCCAGTAGCCTAGCGGGGATACTCACCGGGGAGCTGTTTTTT.

The rearrangement uses TRBV7-2 and TRBJ1-1, with TRBD1 matching over 8 bases. The CDR3 extends over 15 amino acids. CDR1 SGHTA and CDR2 FQGNSA come from the germline V gene. V trimming: 5 bases; J trimming: 5 bases; junction bases outside the gene matches: 10. The CDR3 sequence: CASSIIAGGATEAFF. The CDR3 DNA follows: TGTGCCAGCAGCATCATTGCAGGGGGCGCGACTGAAGCTTTCTTT.

The chain uses TRBV5-8 and TRBJ2-7, with 10 bases that match TRBD1. The CDR3 has 15 residues. CDR1 and CDR2 from the germline V gene are SGHTS and YDEGEE. V gave up 4 bases and J gave up 4 bases; unmatched junction bases: 8. This CDR3 is CASSDRDRGNYEQYF. CDR3 in DNA: TGTGCCAGCAGCGACCGGGACAGGGGAAATTACGAGCAGTACTTC.

The chain employs TRBV19 and TRBJ2-7; TRBD1 might be the D (7 bases). V was trimmed by 9 bases and J by 5 bases, leaving 23 bases between them. The CDR3 is 15 residues long. Germline values: CDR1 LNHDA, CDR2 SQIVND (reference sequence). DNA of the CDR3: TGTGCCAGCCGGACGGGGGTACAGGGGCTCGACGAGCAGTACTTC. It encodes CASRTGVQGLDEQYF.

The chain links TRBV7-8 to TRBJ2-7; 7 nucleotides line up with TRBD2. The CDR3 has 16 residues. V shed 5 bases and J 7 bases; nucleotides not matched to a gene: 17. Germline assignment: CDR1 SGHVS and CDR2 FQNEAQ. The CDR3 DNA reads as TGTGCCAGCAGCCTAACGCCGGGGGGAGCGGGGAGGGAGCAGTACTTC. It yields the protein CASSLTPGGAGREQYF.

This chain links TRBV4-2 with TRBJ1-2; D might be TRBD1 (6 bases). The germline gives CDR1 LGHNA, CDR2 YNFKEQ. The CDR3 sequence is 16 residues long. Trimming removed 0 bases at V and 4 bases at J, with 15 bases between. The CDR3 protein is CASSQDPGELRYGYTF. The CDR3 DNA reads as TGTGCCAGCAGCCAAGATCCAGGGGAGCTGCGCTATGGCTACACCTTC.

V is TRBV5-6 and J is TRBJ2-2; 7 bases match TRBD1. Germline V gene lookup returns CDR1 SGHDT and CDR2 YYEEEE. V shed 10 bases, J shed 4 bases, and the junction held 10 bases outside the gene matches. The CDR3 spans 14 residues. CDR3 region: CAGATGAGTGELFF. CDR3 DNA: TGTGCCGGAGCAACAGGGGCGGGCACCGGGGAGCTGTTTTTT. Full variable domain (rest looked up from reference TRBV5-6 and TRBJ2-2): DAGVTQSPTHLIKTRGQQVTLRCSPKSGHDTVSWYQQALGQGPQFIFQYYEEEERQRGNFPDRFSGHQFPNYSSELNVNALLLGDSALYLCAGATGAGTGELFFGEGSRLTVL.